These T cell receptor beta chains were read from a single sample in a study of monozygotic twins with inflammatory bowel disease. From the 5' RACE reads, TCRdb lists one entry per CDR3 protein and no DNA. The ten most abundant clones cover under 2.5% of a sample with approximately 330,000 distinct CDR3 sequences. What was sequenced was blood. All receptors come from a human donor with ulcerative colitis or Crohn's disease, or a healthy co-twin of an affected twin (not recorded which). Both conserved end residues are part of each CDR3. Each record gives: J gene, V gene, CDR3 protein.

>TRBJ1-2|TRBV30
CAGDRGRIYGYTF
>TRBJ2-4|TRBV6-1
CASSPLTGAGGLAKNIQYF
>TRBJ2-1|TRBV27
CASSLKGGLGVNEQFF
>TRBJ2-5|TRBV5-1
CASSPGLAGRETQYF
>TRBJ1-2|TRBV20-1
CSAPRYLGQGADGYTF
>TRBJ2-3|TRBV20-1
CSARPGTGGTDTQYF
>TRBJ2-3|TRBV24-1
CATSTNRGGTDTQYF
>TRBJ1-2|TRBV12-3/TRBV12-4
CASTPDLRRNYGYTF
>TRBJ2-4|TRBV12-3/TRBV12-4
CASSPLRVGKNIQYF
>TRBJ1-2|TRBV7-9
CASSSLESYTF
>TRBJ1-2|TRBV7-8
CASSLVGSSGYTF
>TRBJ2-1|TRBV12-3/TRBV12-4
CASGGLNNEQFF
>TRBJ2-1|TRBV5-1
CASTQRVTAHNEQFF
>TRBJ2-1|TRBV5-1
CASSLALAGPRGEQFF
>TRBJ1-3|TRBV6-1
CASSPTSGFSGNTIYF
>TRBJ2-7|TRBV5-1
CASSEGGLATPWRIEQYF
>TRBJ2-1|TRBV4-2
CASSQRRLAGDVVDEQFF
>TRBJ2-5|TRBV6-1
CASIEVTSPTKTQYF
>TRBJ2-3|TRBV6-2/TRBV6-3
CASRINRLAGADTQYF
>TRBJ2-7|TRBV4-1
CASSPHFLGLAAYEQYF
>TRBJ2-7|TRBV9
CASSVAGEGEQYF
>TRBJ2-3|TRBV27
CASSFFPEAAGARDTQYF
>TRBJ1-2|TRBV19
CASSTGTGLGYTF
>TRBJ1-1|TRBV12-3/TRBV12-4
CASSLGDTEAFF
>TRBJ2-7|TRBV6-5
CASSYSSRFSYEQYF
>TRBJ1-1|TRBV5-1
CASSRGTGSRGGNTEAFF
>TRBJ2-1|TRBV14
CASSQANEQFF
>TRBJ2-1|TRBV28
CASSPPGMSYNEQFF
>TRBJ1-3|TRBV11-2
CASTGGGSGNTIYF
>TRBJ2-2|TRBV12-3/TRBV12-4
CATSGGYTGELFF
>TRBJ1-2|TRBV30
CAWSQDSIYGYTF
>TRBJ2-2|TRBV5-1
CASSLLDREAGELFF
>TRBJ1-1|TRBV12-3/TRBV12-4
CASRALTTEAFF
>TRBJ2-2|TRBV20-1
CSARRGDTGELFF
>TRBJ2-2|TRBV25-1
CASSGVGDSRTGFTGELFF
>TRBJ1-4|TRBV28
CAIEAGPPEKLFF
>TRBJ2-3|TRBV28
CASSLPGQSWDTQYF
>TRBJ2-2|TRBV27
CARGAASHTGELFF
>TRBJ2-3|TRBV7-8
CASSQRGVAVITDTQYF
>TRBJ1-2|TRBV11-2
CASSSDSGTGTF
>TRBJ1-6|TRBV13
CASSLAPARGNSPLHF
>TRBJ2-5|TRBV4-1
CASSQTGVEETQYF
>TRBJ2-3|TRBV20-1
CSASGTSGVDTQYF
>TRBJ1-6|TRBV5-5
CASSVALTGQGYNSPLHF
>TRBJ1-2|TRBV9
CASSVAGQGGYGYTF
>TRBJ2-7|TRBV6-1
CASSEEVKAYEQYF
>TRBJ2-1|TRBV12-3/TRBV12-4
CASSLGGPIEQFF
>TRBJ2-3|TRBV20-1
CSPRGGDDTQYF